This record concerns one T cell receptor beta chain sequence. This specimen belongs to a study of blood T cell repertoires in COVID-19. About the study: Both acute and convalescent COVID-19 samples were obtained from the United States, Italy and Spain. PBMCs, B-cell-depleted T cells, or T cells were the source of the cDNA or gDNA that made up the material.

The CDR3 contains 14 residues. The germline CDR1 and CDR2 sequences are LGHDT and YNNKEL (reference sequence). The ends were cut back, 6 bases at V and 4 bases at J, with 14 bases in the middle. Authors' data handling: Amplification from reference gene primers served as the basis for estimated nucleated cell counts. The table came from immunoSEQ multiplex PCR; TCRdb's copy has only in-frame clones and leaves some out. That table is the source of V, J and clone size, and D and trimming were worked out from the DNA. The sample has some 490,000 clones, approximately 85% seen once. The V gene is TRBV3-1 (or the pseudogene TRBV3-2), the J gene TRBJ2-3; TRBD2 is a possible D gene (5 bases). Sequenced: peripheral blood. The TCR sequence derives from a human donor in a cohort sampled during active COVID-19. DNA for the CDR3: TGTGCCAGCAGACGATCAGAGGGATCAGATACGCAGTATTTT. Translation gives CASRRSEGSDTQYF.